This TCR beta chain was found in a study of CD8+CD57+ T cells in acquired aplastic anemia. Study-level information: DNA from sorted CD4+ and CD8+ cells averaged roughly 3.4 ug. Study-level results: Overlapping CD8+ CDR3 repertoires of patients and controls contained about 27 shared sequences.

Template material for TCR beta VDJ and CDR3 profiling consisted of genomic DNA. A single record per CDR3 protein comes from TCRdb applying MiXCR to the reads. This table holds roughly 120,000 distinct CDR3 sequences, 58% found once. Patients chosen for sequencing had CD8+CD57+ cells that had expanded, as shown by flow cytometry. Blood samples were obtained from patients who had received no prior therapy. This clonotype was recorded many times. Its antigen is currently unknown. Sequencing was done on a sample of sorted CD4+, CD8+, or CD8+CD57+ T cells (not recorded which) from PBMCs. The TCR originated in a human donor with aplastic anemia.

CDR3 residues: CSAKSGTPGANVLTF. The CDR3 coding sequence is TGCAGTGCTAAGTCCGGGACGCCCGGGGCCAACGTCCTGACTTTC. The V gene is TRBV20-1, the J gene TRBJ2-6; D is possibly TRBD1 or TRBD2 (5 bases each). The germline gives CDR1 DFQATT, CDR2 SNEGSKA (reference sequence). The V end lost 4 bases, the J end lost 4 bases, and 14 bases lay between the germline ends. This CDR3 spans 15 amino acids.